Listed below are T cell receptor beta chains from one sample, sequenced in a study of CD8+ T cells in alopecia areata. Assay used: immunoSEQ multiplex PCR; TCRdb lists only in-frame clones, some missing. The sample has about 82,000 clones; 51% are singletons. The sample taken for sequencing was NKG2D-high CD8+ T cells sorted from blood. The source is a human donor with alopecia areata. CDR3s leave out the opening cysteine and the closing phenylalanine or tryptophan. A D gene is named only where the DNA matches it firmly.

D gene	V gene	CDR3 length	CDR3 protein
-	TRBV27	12	ASSSLDRLGEQY
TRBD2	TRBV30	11	ACLAGGLAEQF
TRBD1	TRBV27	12	ASSSGQGSYEQY
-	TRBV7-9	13	ASSPESGSTDTQY
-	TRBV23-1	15	ASSQYVRDLAAGELF
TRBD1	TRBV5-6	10	ASSLGQGEAF
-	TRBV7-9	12	ASSLQGREQPQH
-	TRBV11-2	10	ASSLTVYEQY
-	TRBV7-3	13	ASSLTVGRNSPLH
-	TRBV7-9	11	ASSLQASYEQY
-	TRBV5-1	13	ASSSDGGLSYEQY
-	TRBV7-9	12	ASSPRGGLNEQF
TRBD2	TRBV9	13	ASSVTAGGYETQY
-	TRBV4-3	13	ASSQLGSPGNTIY
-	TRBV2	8	ASKTYEQY
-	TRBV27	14	ASRPVEPTSTDTQY
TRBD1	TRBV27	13	ATETGTGGADTQY
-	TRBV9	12	ASSVRGNTGELF
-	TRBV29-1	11	SGKDGKAYEQY
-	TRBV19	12	ASSTLTGADTQY
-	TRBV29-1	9	SVEGGDGYT
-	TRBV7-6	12	ASSLTQGDETQY
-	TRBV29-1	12	SVEFSATNEKLF
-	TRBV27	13	ASSLLGGKSYEQY
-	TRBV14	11	ASSPKGGTEQY
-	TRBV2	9	ARKRGYGYT
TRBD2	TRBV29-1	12	SGTTSGSAGEQY
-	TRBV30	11	AWSLGSNQPQH
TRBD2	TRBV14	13	ASSQSLAGGHEQF
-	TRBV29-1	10	SVEGIGYEQY
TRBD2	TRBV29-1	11	SAGAGGSDEQF
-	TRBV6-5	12	ASSSLGGAYGYT
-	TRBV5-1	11	ASSTREYHEQY
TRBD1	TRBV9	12	ASSVQPGQYEQY
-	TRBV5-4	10	ASSKQGDTQY
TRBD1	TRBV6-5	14	ASSYSKTGVSGEQY
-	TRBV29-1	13	SVEGVAGRTDTQY
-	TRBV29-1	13	SVLDYQSSYNEQF
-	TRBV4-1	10	ASSQDTETQY
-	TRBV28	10	ASSKDVNEQF
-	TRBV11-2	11	ASSLSNYNEQF
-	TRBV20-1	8	SAEGNEQF
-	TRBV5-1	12	ASSVGYLNTEAF
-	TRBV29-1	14	SVEDRKFPSTDTQY
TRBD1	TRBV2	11	ATKTGGGQPQH
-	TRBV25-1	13	ASSELYGLQETQY
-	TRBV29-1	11	SVEVGTRETQY
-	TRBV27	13	ASSATGTYTYEQY
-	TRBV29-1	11	SVEGFRGYGYT
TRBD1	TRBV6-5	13	ASSWYRGLWETQY
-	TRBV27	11	ASSTMGGQPQH
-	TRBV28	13	ASSLGYRTNQPQH